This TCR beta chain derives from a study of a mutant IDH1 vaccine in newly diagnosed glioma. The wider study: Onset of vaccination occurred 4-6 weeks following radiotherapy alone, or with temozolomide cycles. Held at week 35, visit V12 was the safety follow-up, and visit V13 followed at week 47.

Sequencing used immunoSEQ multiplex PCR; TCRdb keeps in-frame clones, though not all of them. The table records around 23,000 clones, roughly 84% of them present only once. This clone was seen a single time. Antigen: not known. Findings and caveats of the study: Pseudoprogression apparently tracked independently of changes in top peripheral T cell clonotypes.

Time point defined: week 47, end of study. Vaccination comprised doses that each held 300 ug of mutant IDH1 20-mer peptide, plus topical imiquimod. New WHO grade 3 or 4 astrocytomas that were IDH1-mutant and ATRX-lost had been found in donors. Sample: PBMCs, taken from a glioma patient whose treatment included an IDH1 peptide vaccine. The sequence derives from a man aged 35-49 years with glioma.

This chain's CDR3 is CASSPDQSYQPQHF. The CDR3 DNA is TGTGCCAGCAGCCCCGATCAATCTTATCAGCCCCAGCATTTT. This chain joins TRBV7-9 and TRBJ1-5; D is undetermined. The CDR3 consists of 14 residues. CDR1 and CDR2 (germline): SEHNR, FQNEAQ (reference sequence). Trimming shortened V by 5 bases and J by 5 bases, and 13 bases separated the two germline ends.